The subject of this entry is one TCR beta chain. What it recognizes is unknown. Germline CDR1 and CDR2: SQVTM and ANQGSEA. This CDR3 is 15 amino acids long. Trimming took off 4 bases at V and 2 bases at J, with 12 bases between the two ends. TCRdb reprocessed the RT-PCR reads with MiXCR, giving one entry per CDR3 protein. The repertoire has 750,000 to 850,000 distinct CDR3 sequences, around 18% of them found once; the top ten carry approximately 10%. The source of the sample is a study of response to subunit inactivated influenza vaccine. General observations from the study: Authors proposed each seasonal influenza vaccination draws in few new T cells.

V and J are TRBV29-1 and TRBJ2-6, with a weak D call TRBD1 (6 bases). The source material was PBMCs from blood, sampled 5 days after vaccination. The TCR comes from a man in his forties or fifties who received an inactivated influenza vaccine. The CDR3 loop is CSVGSQGAGANVLTF. The CDR3 DNA is TGCAGCGTTGGGTCACAGGGAGCTGGGGCCAACGTCCTGACTTTC.